This T cell receptor beta chain appears in the sequencing data of a study of graft-versus-host responses after intestinal transplantation. Study-wide context: Every transplant recipient was induced with anti-thymocyte globulin, then maintained on tacrolimus and steroids for two to four years. Study observations and caveats: GvH clones occurred in recipient marrow; some first appeared in ileum or blood.

For this clone: The antigen is undetermined. This specimen includes other DNA sequences encoding the same CDR3.

TCRdb's copy holds only in-frame clones and misses some; the assay was immunoSEQ multiplex PCR. The data hold under 150,000 clones, with roughly 92% observed a single time. The CDR3 loop spans 12 amino acids. Germline CDR1 reads SGHAT; CDR2 reads FQNNGV. V shed 2 bases and J shed 1 base, with 1 base lying between them. The sample consisted of unstimulated CD4+ T cells sorted from spleen or lymph node cells, taken before intestinal transplant. This clonotype originated in a human donor who received an intestinal transplant. This chain uses TRBV11-2 with TRBJ2-3, with D unclear. CDR3 loop: CASSLRTDTQYF. In DNA, the CDR3 is TGTGCCAGCAGCTTACGCACAGATACGCAGTATTTT.